This record covers a single T cell receptor (beta chain). Its antigen is not known. Making the TCR beta cDNA relied on 5'RACE template switching with UMIs. One entry per CDR3 protein, without DNA, is what TCRdb gives after re-calling the 5' RACE reads. The table for this sample gives 350,000 to 400,000 distinct CDR3 sequences. The CDR3 is 13 amino acids. Per the germline V gene, CDR1 is SQVTM and CDR2 is ANQGSEA. The record originates from a study of T cells expressing NK-cell markers. Study-wide points: In a group of 5 or 6 donors, dominant NKG2C+ clonotypes represented about 1.0-7.5% of CD8+ T cells.

This clonotype was sampled from a woman between 45 and 65 years old in good health. The sequencing sample was made of blood T cells: a sorted CD56 or NKG2C T cell subset, CD4+ or CD8+ T cells, or bulk PBMC T cells (not recorded which). The gene calls are TRBV29-1 and TRBJ2-2. CDR3 loop: CSVMIGGTGELFF.